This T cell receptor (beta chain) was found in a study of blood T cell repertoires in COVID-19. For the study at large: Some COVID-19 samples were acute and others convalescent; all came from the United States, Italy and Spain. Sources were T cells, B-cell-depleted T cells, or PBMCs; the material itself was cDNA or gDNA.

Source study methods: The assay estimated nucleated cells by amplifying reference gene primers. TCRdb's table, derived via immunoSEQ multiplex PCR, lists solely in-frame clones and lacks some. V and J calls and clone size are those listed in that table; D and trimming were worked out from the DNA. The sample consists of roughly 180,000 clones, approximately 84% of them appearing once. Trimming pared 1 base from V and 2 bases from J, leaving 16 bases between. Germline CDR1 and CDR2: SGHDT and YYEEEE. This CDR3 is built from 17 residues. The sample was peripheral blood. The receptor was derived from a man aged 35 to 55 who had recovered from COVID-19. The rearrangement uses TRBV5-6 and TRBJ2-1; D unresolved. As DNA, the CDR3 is TGTGCCAGCAGCTTGATCGGGTGGCAACCCCCCTACAATGAGCAGTTCTTC. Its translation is CASSLIGWQPPYNEQFF.